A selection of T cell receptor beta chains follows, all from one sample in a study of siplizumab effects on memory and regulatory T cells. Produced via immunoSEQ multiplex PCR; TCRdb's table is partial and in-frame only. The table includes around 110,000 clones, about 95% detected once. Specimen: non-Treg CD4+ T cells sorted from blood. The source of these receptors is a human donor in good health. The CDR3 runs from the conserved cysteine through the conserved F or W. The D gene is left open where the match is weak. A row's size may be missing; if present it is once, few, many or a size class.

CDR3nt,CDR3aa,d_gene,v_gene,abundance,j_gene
TGTGCCAGCAGAGGGGCTTTCTTT,CASRGAFF,.,TRBV6-5,.,TRBJ1-1
TGTGCCAGCGCCGACAGGGGGAAAGGAGAGACCCAGTACTTC,CASADRGKGETQYF,TRBD1,TRBV6-1,.,TRBJ2-5
TGTGCCACTCAGGGGGGGCTACCAATCCGGGAGCAGTTCTTC,CATQGGLPIREQFF,.,TRBV6-5,.,TRBJ2-1
TGTGCCAGCAGCTTCGGGATCAACTATGGCTACACCTTC,CASSFGINYGYTF,.,TRBV6-1,.,TRBJ1-2
TGCGCCAGCAGCTCACAGGCTTACTCCTACGAGCAGTACTTC,CASSSQAYSYEQYF,.,TRBV5-1,.,TRBJ2-7
TGCGCCAGCAGCCGACAGGGGGCTTTCTTCTCTGGAAACACCATATATTTT,CASSRQGAFFSGNTIYF,TRBD1,TRBV4-1,.,TRBJ1-3
TGCGCCAGCAGTGAGGGACAGGGCAGCTCCTACAATGAGCAGTTCTTC,CASSEGQGSSYNEQFF,TRBD1,TRBV10-1,.,TRBJ2-1
TGCGCCAGCTCGCGACAGGGTCTCGGGTATGGCTACACCTTC,CASSRQGLGYGYTF,TRBD1,TRBV5-1,few,TRBJ1-2
TGTGCCTTCAGACAGGGTGGAAATGGCTACACCTTC,CAFRQGGNGYTF,TRBD1,TRBV6-1,.,TRBJ1-2
TGTGCCAGCAACCGTCCGGGGCCGGCAAATGAGCAGTTCTTC,CASNRPGPANEQFF,.,TRBV27,.,TRBJ2-1
TGTGCCAGCAGCCCAGGTTACCAGGAAAAACTGTTTTTT,CASSPGYQEKLFF,.,TRBV7-9,.,TRBJ1-4
TGTGCCAGCAGCGGGACAGGGGGGTCCTACGAGCAGTACTTC,CASSGTGGSYEQYF,TRBD1,TRBV2,.,TRBJ2-7
TGTGCCAGCAGTGAGGACAGCGTCTCTGGAAACACCATATATTTT,CASSEDSVSGNTIYF,.,TRBV2,.,TRBJ1-3
TGCGCCAGCAGCCAAGTGGGCAGGGGTCGCACAGATACGCAGTATTTT,CASSQVGRGRTDTQYF,.,TRBV4-1,.,TRBJ2-3
TGCAGCGTTGAGGTCGGTGCCACAGATACGCAGTATTTT,CSVEVGATDTQYF,.,TRBV29-1,.,TRBJ2-3
TGTGCCAGCAGCTACGGGATGTCGGCAGGCCAAGAGACCCAGTACTTC,CASSYGMSAGQETQYF,.,TRBV7-3,.,TRBJ2-5
TGCGCCAGCAGCTTCGAGACAGGGGGCCTTTGGGAGCAGTACTTC,CASSFETGGLWEQYF,TRBD1,TRBV5-1,.,TRBJ2-7
TGTGCCAGCTCCAGGGGTAGGACTGAAGCTTTCTTT,CASSRGRTEAFF,.,TRBV7-9,.,TRBJ1-1
TGTGCTAGTGTCCCGAGGCTGTCCCATTCAGATACGCAGTATTTT,CASVPRLSHSDTQYF,.,TRBV12-5,.,TRBJ2-3
TGTGCCAGCAGTGACGTCCTGGGTTCACCCCTCCACTTT,CASSDVLGSPLHF,.,TRBV6-1,.,TRBJ1-6
TGCGCCAGCAGCCGCGGACAGGGCCCCGTCTCTGGGGCCAACGTCCTGACTTTC,CASSRGQGPVSGANVLTF,TRBD1,TRBV4-1,.,TRBJ2-6
TGTGCCAGCAGTTGGACTAGCGCTAGCTCCTACAATGAGCAGTTCTTC,CASSWTSASSYNEQFF,TRBD2,TRBV6-4,once,TRBJ2-1
TGTGCCAGCAGACCAAGCGGGAGCAGGAATACGCAGTATTTT,CASRPSGSRNTQYF,TRBD2,TRBV5-8,.,TRBJ2-3
TGCGCCAGCAGCCCGGGGGGATCGGGTTGGAAGCTGTTTTTT,CASSPGGSGWKLFF,TRBD2,TRBV5-1,.,TRBJ2-2
TGTGCCAGCAGTACCAGAAACACCATATATTTT,CASSTRNTIYF,.,TRBV6-5,.,TRBJ1-3
TGTGCCAGCAGGGAATGGGGGGTATTGCACGAGCAGTACTTC,CASREWGVLHEQYF,.,TRBV5-6,.,TRBJ2-7
TGTGCCAGCAGCCCCACAGGGAATTACAATGAGCAGTTCTTC,CASSPTGNYNEQFF,.,TRBV7-3,.,TRBJ2-1
TGTGCCAGTAGCAAATCGTTTCCGGGACAGGGGCCGCAGACCCAGTACTTC,CASSKSFPGQGPQTQYF,TRBD1,TRBV19,.,TRBJ2-5